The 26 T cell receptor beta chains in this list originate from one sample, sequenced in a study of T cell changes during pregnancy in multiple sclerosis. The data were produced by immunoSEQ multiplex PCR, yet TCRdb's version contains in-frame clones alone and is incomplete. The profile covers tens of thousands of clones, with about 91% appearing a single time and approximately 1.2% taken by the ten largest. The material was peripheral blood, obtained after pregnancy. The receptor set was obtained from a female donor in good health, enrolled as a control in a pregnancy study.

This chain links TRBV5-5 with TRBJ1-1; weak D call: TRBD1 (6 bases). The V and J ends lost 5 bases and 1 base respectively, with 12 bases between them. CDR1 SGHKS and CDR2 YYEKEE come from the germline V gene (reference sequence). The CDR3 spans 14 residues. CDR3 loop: CASRTQGRNTEAFF. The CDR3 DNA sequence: TGTGCCAGCAGAACTCAGGGGAGGAACACTGAAGCTTTCTTT.

CDR3 DNA sequence: TGTGCCAGCAGTGGGACAGGGGACACCGGGGAGCTGTTTTTT. Residues: CASSGTGDTGELFF. The rearrangement joins TRBV6-4 to TRBJ2-2, with 9 bases that match TRBD1. CDR1 and CDR2 from the germline V gene are MRHNA and SNTAGT. Germline trimming cut 4 bases from V and 3 bases from J; bases unmatched to any gene: 0. The length of the CDR3 is 14 residues.

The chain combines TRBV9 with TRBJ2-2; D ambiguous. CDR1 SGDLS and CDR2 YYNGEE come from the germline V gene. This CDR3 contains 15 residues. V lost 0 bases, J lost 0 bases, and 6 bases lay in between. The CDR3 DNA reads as TGTGCCAGCAGCGTAGCCTTCGCGAACACCGGGGAGCTGTTTTTT. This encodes CASSVAFANTGELFF.

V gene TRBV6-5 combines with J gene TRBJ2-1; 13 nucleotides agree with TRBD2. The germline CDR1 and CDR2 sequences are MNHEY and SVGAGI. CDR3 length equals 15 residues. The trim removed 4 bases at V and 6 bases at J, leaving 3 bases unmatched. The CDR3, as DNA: TGTGCCAGCAGTTCCGGGACTAGCGGGATCAATGAGCAGTTCTTC. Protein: CASSSGTSGINEQFF.

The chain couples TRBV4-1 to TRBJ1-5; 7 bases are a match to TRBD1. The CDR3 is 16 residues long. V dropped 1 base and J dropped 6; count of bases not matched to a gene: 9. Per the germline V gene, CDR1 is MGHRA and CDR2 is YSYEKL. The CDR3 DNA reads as TGCGCCAGCAGCCAAGGGGACAGCGGGCCAGGTCAGCCCCAGCATTTT. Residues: CASSQGDSGPGQPQHF.

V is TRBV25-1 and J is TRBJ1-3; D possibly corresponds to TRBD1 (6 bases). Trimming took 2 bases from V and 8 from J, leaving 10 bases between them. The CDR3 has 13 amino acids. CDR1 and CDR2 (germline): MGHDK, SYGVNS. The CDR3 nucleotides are TGTGCCAGCAGTGAAGGGGGCAAGGACACCATATATTTT. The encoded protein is CASSEGGKDTIYF.

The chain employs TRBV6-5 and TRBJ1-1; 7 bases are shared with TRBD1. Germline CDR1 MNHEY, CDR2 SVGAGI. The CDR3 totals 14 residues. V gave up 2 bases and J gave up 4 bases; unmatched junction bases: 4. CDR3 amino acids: CASSYQGVSTEAFF. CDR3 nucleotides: TGTGCCAGCAGTTACCAGGGGGTGAGCACTGAAGCTTTCTTT.

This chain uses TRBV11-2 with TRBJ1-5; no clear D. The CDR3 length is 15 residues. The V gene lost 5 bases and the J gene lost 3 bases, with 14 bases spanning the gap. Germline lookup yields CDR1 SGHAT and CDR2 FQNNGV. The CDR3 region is CASSRDGSVNQPQHF. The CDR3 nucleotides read TGTGCCAGCAGCCGGGATGGCAGCGTCAATCAGCCCCAGCATTTT.

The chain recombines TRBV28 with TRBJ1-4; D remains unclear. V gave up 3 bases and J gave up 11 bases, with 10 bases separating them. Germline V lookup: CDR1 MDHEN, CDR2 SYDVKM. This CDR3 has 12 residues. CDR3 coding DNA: TGTGCCAGCAGTTTCCCCATCCGGAAACTGTTTTTT. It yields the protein CASSFPIRKLFF.

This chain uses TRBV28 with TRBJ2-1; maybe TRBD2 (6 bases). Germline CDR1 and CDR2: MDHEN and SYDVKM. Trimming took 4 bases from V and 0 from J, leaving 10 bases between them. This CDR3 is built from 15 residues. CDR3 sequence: CASSSAGSSYNEQFF. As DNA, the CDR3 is TGTGCCAGCAGTTCCGCGGGGAGCTCCTACAATGAGCAGTTCTTC.

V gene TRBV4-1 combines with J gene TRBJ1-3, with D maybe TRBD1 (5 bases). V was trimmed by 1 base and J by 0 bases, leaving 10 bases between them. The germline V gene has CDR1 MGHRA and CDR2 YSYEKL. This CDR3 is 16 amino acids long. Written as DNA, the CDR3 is TGCGCCAGCAGCCAAGTTAAGGGGCCCTCTGGAAACACCATATATTTT. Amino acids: CASSQVKGPSGNTIYF.

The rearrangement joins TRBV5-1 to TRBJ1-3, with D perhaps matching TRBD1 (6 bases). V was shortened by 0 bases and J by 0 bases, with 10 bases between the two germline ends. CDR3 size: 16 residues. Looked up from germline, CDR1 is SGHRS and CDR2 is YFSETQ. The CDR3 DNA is TGCGCCAGCAGCTTGGCCGGACAGAGCTCTGGAAACACCATATATTTT. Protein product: CASSLAGQSSGNTIYF.

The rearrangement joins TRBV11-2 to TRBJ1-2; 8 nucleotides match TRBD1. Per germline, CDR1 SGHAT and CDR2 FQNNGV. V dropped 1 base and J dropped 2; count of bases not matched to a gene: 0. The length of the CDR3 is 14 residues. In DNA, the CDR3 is TGTGCCAGCAGCTTAGGACAGGGGAACTATGGCTACACCTTC. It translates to CASSLGQGNYGYTF.

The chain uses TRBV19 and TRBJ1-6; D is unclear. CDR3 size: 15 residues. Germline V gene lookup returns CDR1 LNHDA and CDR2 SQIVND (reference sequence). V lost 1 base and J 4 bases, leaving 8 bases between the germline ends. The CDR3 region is CASSIGRSYNSPLHF. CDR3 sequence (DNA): TGTGCCAGTAGTATAGGGCGGTCATATAATTCACCCCTCCACTTT.

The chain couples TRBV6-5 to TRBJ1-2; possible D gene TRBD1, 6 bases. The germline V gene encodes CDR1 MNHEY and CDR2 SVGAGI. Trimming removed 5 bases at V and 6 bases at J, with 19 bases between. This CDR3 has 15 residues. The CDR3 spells CASSTSGRGADGYTF. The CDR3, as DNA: TGTGCCAGCAGTACCTCGGGTCGGGGGGCTGATGGCTACACCTTC.

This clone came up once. DNA of the CDR3: TGTGCCAGCAGCTGGGAGCACAGGGTTAAAAATTCACCCCTCCACTTT. Amino acid sequence: CASSWEHRVKNSPLHF. The V call is TRBV7-2, the J call TRBJ1-6; tentatively, D is TRBD1 (6 bases). Germline loops: CDR1 SGHTA, CDR2 FQGNSA. Trimming removed 4 bases at V and 7 bases at J, with 17 bases between. CDR3 size: 16 residues.

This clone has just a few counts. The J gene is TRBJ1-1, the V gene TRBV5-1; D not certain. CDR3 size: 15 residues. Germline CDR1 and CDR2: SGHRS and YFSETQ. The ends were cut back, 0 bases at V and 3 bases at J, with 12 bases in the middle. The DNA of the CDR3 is TGCGCCAGCAGCTTGGAAAGAGGGCGGGACACTGAAGCTTTCTTT. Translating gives CASSLERGRDTEAFF.

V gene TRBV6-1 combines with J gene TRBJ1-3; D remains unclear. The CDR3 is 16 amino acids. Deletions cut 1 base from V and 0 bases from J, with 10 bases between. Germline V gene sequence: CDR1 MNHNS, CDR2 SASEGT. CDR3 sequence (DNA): TGTGCCAGCAGTGAAGGTTACAGCAGCTCTGGAAACACCATATATTTT. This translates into CASSEGYSSSGNTIYF.

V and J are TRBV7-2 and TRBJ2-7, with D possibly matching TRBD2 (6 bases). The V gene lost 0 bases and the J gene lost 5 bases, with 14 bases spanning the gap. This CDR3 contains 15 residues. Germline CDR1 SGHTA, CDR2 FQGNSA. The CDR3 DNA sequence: TGTGCCAGCAGCTTAGCCGGGGGAACGACCCACGAGCAGTACTTC. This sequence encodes CASSLAGGTTHEQYF.

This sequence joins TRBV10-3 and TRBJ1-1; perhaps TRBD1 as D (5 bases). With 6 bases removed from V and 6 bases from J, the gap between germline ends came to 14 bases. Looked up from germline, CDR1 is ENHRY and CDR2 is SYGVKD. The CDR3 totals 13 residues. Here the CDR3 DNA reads TGTGCCATCAGCCCTTGGGGCGTCGCTGAAGCTTTCTTT. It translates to CAISPWGVAEAFF.

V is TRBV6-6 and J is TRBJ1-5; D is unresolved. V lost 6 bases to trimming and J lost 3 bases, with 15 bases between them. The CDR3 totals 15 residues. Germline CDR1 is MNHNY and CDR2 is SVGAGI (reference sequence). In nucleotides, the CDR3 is TGTGCCAGCAGACCAGGAGGTTCTAACAATCAGCCCCAGCATTTT. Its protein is CASRPGGSNNQPQHF.

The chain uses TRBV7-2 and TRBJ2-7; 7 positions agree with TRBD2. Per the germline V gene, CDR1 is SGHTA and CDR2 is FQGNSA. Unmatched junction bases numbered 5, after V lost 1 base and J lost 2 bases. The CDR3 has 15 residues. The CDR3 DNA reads TGTGCCAGCAGCTTAGGACTAGCCATAGCCTACGAGCAGTACTTC. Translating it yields CASSLGLAIAYEQYF.

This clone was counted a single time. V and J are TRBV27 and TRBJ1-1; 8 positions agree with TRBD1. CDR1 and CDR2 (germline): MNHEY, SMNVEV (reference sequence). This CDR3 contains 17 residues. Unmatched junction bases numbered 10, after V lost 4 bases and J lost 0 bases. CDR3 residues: CASSSKVQGVMNTEAFF. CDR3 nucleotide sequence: TGTGCCAGCAGTTCTAAGGTACAGGGGGTCATGAACACTGAAGCTTTCTTT.

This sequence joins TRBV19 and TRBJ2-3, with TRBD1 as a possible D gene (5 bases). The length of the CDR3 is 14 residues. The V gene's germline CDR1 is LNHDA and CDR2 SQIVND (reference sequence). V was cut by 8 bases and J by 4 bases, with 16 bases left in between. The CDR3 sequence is CASQETVRPDTQYF. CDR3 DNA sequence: TGTGCCAGTCAGGAGACAGTTAGGCCAGATACGCAGTATTTT.

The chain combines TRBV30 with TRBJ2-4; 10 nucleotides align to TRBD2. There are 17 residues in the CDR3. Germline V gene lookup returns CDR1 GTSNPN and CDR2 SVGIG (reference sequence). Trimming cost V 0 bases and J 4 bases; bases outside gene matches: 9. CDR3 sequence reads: CAWSVGRVAGGKNIQYF. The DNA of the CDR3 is TGTGCCTGGAGTGTAGGGAGGGTAGCGGGGGGAAAAAACATTCAGTACTTC.

CDR3 sequence reads: CASSPQGSYGYTF. CDR3 DNA: TGTGCCAGCAGCCCACAGGGGAGCTATGGCTACACCTTC. This chain uses TRBV5-4 with TRBJ1-2; 7 bases agree with TRBD1. The CDR3 is 13 amino acids. Germline V gene lookup returns CDR1 SGHNT and CDR2 YYREEE (reference sequence). The V segment lost 4 bases and the J segment 4 bases; nucleotides outside the gene matches: 4.